This is a list of T cell receptor beta chains from one sample in a study of T cells in Graves' hyperthyroidism and ophthalmopathy. Each CDR3 protein is one row after TCRdb ran MiXCR on the multiplex PCR reads. The table has over 700,000 distinct CDR3 sequences, about 38% seen once; the top ten hold around 9.3%. The material sequenced was blood. These receptors were taken from a man aged 18 to 30 with Graves' hyperthyroidism. Both conserved end residues are part of each CDR3. The order of the fields is J gene, D gene, V gene, clone size, CDR3 protein, CDR3 DNA. A D gene is named only where the DNA matches it firmly. Some rows mark clone size as missing; the rest say once, few, many or name a class of expanded clone.

J gene: TRBJ1-2; D gene: NA; V gene: TRBV5-6; clone size: NA; CDR3 protein: CASSLSGSELYGYTF; CDR3 DNA: TGTGCCAGCAGCTTGTCTGGCAGTGAGCTATATGGCTACACCTTC
J gene: TRBJ1-2; D gene: TRBD1; V gene: TRBV11-1; clone size: NA; CDR3 protein: CASRAASGTGSHGYTF; CDR3 DNA: TGTGCCAGCAGGGCTGCCTCGGGGACAGGGAGTCATGGCTACACCTTC
J gene: TRBJ2-2; D gene: TRBD1; V gene: TRBV24-1; clone size: many; CDR3 protein: CATSDHRTGTNTGELFF; CDR3 DNA: TGTGCCACCAGTGACCATCGGACAGGGACGAACACCGGGGAGCTGTTTTTT
J gene: TRBJ1-4; D gene: NA; V gene: TRBV2; clone size: many; CDR3 protein: CASRAFKATNEKLFF; CDR3 DNA: TGTGCCAGCAGGGCATTTAAAGCAACTAATGAAAAACTGTTTTTT
J gene: TRBJ1-1; D gene: NA; V gene: TRBV20-1; clone size: NA; CDR3 protein: CSERWDCRNTEAFF; CDR3 DNA: TGCAGTGAACGCTGGGACTGTAGAAACACTGAAGCTTTCTTT
J gene: TRBJ1-1; D gene: NA; V gene: TRBV29-1; clone size: many; CDR3 protein: CSVEDHLGRGYTEAFF; CDR3 DNA: TGCAGCGTTGAAGATCATCTAGGGAGGGGATACACTGAAGCTTTCTTT
J gene: TRBJ2-7; D gene: TRBD1; V gene: TRBV5-4; clone size: NA; CDR3 protein: CASSPEDRDHEQYF; CDR3 DNA: TGTGCCAGCAGCCCCGAGGACAGGGACCACGAGCAGTACTTC
J gene: TRBJ1-1; D gene: NA; V gene: TRBV2; clone size: many; CDR3 protein: CASVRQEENTEAFF; CDR3 DNA: TGTGCCAGCGTTCGGCAGGAAGAGAACACTGAAGCTTTCTTT
J gene: TRBJ2-2; D gene: NA; V gene: TRBV10-3; clone size: many; CDR3 protein: CAISEGDTGELFF; CDR3 DNA: TGTGCCATCAGTGAGGGGGACACCGGGGAGCTGTTTTTT
J gene: TRBJ2-7; D gene: NA; V gene: TRBV7-8; clone size: NA; CDR3 protein: CASSSHWAGAYEQYF; CDR3 DNA: TGTGCCAGCAGCTCCCATTGGGCAGGAGCCTACGAGCAGTACTTC
J gene: TRBJ2-5; D gene: TRBD2; V gene: TRBV5-1; clone size: NA; CDR3 protein: CASSLGIGLAGMYQETQYF; CDR3 DNA: TGCGCCAGCAGCTTGGGAATTGGACTAGCGGGGATGTACCAAGAGACCCAGTACTTC
J gene: TRBJ1-2; D gene: TRBD1; V gene: TRBV20-1; clone size: many; CDR3 protein: CSAGTGGGYGYTF; CDR3 DNA: TGCAGTGCTGGAACAGGGGGCGGCTATGGCTACACCTTC
J gene: TRBJ2-7; D gene: NA; V gene: TRBV12-3/TRBV12-4; clone size: few; CDR3 protein: CASSKTGAEEQYF; CDR3 DNA: TGTGCCAGCAGTAAAACCGGGGCGGAGGAGCAGTACTTC
J gene: TRBJ2-3; D gene: NA; V gene: TRBV10-3; clone size: NA; CDR3 protein: CAISESGITDTQYF; CDR3 DNA: TGTGCCATCAGTGAGTCAGGGATCACAGATACGCAGTATTTT
J gene: TRBJ2-2; D gene: NA; V gene: TRBV4-1; clone size: NA; CDR3 protein: CASSQPIGGELFF; CDR3 DNA: TGCGCCAGCAGCCAACCGATAGGGGGGGAGCTGTTTTTT
J gene: TRBJ2-5; D gene: NA; V gene: TRBV2; clone size: NA; CDR3 protein: CASNERRGQETQYF; CDR3 DNA: TGTGCCAGCAACGAGCGTAGGGGTCAAGAGACCCAGTACTTC
J gene: TRBJ1-1; D gene: NA; V gene: TRBV20-1; clone size: few; CDR3 protein: CSARDARGYTEAFF; CDR3 DNA: TGCAGTGCTAGAGATGCCAGGGGTTATACTGAAGCTTTCTTT
J gene: TRBJ2-3; D gene: TRBD1; V gene: TRBV20-1; clone size: NA; CDR3 protein: CSAQRQGGVDTQYF; CDR3 DNA: TGCAGTGCCCAACGACAGGGGGGAGTAGATACGCAGTATTTT
J gene: TRBJ2-7; D gene: NA; V gene: TRBV12-5; clone size: NA; CDR3 protein: CASGTAGPTYEQYF; CDR3 DNA: TGTGCTAGTGGTACTGCGGGACCAACCTACGAGCAGTACTTC
J gene: TRBJ2-5; D gene: TRBD1; V gene: TRBV7-6; clone size: NA; CDR3 protein: CASAPHPRTGVGETQYF; CDR3 DNA: TGTGCCAGCGCGCCGCACCCCCGGACAGGGGTAGGGGAGACCCAGTACTTC
J gene: TRBJ2-7; D gene: NA; V gene: TRBV5-1; clone size: NA; CDR3 protein: CASSTVSYEQYF; CDR3 DNA: TGCGCCAGCAGCACTGTATCCTACGAGCAGTACTTC
J gene: TRBJ2-7; D gene: NA; V gene: TRBV29-1; clone size: many; CDR3 protein: CSVRAGSSYEQYF; CDR3 DNA: TGCAGCGTTAGGGCAGGGAGCTCCTACGAGCAGTACTTC
J gene: TRBJ1-2; D gene: NA; V gene: TRBV7-4; clone size: few; CDR3 protein: CASSRSGTGGYGYTF; CDR3 DNA: TGTGCCAGCAGTCGATCCGGGACTGGTGGTTATGGCTACACCTTC
J gene: TRBJ2-7; D gene: NA; V gene: TRBV29-1; clone size: many; CDR3 protein: CSVGEASYEQYF; CDR3 DNA: TGCAGCGTTGGGGAGGCCTCCTACGAGCAGTACTTC
J gene: TRBJ1-3; D gene: NA; V gene: TRBV7-6; clone size: NA; CDR3 protein: CASTEFSEGGRASGNTIYF; CDR3 DNA: TGTGCCAGCACCGAGTTTAGCGAGGGCGGACGCGCGTCTGGAAACACCATATATTTT
J gene: TRBJ2-7; D gene: NA; V gene: TRBV6-6; clone size: NA; CDR3 protein: CASSYVWGDEQYF; CDR3 DNA: TGTGCCAGCAGTTACGTATGGGGGGACGAGCAGTACTTC
J gene: TRBJ1-2; D gene: NA; V gene: TRBV6-5; clone size: few; CDR3 protein: CASSFVRPTHHGYTF; CDR3 DNA: TGTGCCAGCAGTTTTGTTCGTCCAACCCACCACGGCTACACCTTC
J gene: TRBJ2-5; D gene: TRBD1; V gene: TRBV7-9; clone size: NA; CDR3 protein: CASSPRTGGSETQYF; CDR3 DNA: TGTGCCAGCAGCCCCCGGACAGGGGGATCAGAGACCCAGTACTTC
J gene: TRBJ2-7; D gene: NA; V gene: TRBV29-1; clone size: many; CDR3 protein: CSVETKGVYEQYF; CDR3 DNA: TGCAGCGTTGAAACGAAGGGGGTCTACGAGCAGTACTTC
J gene: TRBJ2-7; D gene: NA; V gene: TRBV6-5; clone size: few; CDR3 protein: CASSYRDITYEQYF; CDR3 DNA: TGTGCCAGCAGTTACCGGGACATTACCTACGAGCAGTACTTC
J gene: TRBJ2-7; D gene: TRBD1; V gene: TRBV29-1; clone size: many; CDR3 protein: CSVAPQGSYEQYF; CDR3 DNA: TGCAGCGTTGCACCACAGGGGTCCTACGAGCAGTACTTC
J gene: TRBJ2-5; D gene: NA; V gene: TRBV10-3; clone size: NA; CDR3 protein: CAISESVVKTQYF; CDR3 DNA: TGTGCCATCAGTGAGTCGGTAGTTAAGACCCAGTACTTC
J gene: TRBJ2-7; D gene: TRBD1; V gene: TRBV20-1; clone size: many; CDR3 protein: CSARVPGGDYEQYF; CDR3 DNA: TGCAGTGCTAGAGTCCCAGGGGGTGACTACGAGCAGTACTTC
J gene: TRBJ1-2; D gene: NA; V gene: TRBV20-1; clone size: many; CDR3 protein: CSASPAGTFVGYTF; CDR3 DNA: TGCAGTGCTAGCCCTGCAGGGACCTTCGTTGGCTACACCTTC
J gene: TRBJ1-3; D gene: NA; V gene: TRBV12-3/TRBV12-4; clone size: NA; CDR3 protein: CASSLWMGGNTIYF; CDR3 DNA: TGTGCCAGCAGCCTTTGGATGGGTGGAAACACCATATATTTT
J gene: TRBJ2-7; D gene: TRBD2; V gene: TRBV2; clone size: few; CDR3 protein: CASSRAAGALYEQYF; CDR3 DNA: TGTGCCAGCAGTCGAGCAGCGGGGGCCCTCTACGAGCAGTACTTC
J gene: TRBJ2-7; D gene: NA; V gene: TRBV7-9; clone size: NA; CDR3 protein: CASSSDGQIYEQYF; CDR3 DNA: TGTGCCAGCAGCTCAGATGGACAGATCTACGAGCAGTACTTC
J gene: TRBJ1-2; D gene: NA; V gene: TRBV29-1; clone size: NA; CDR3 protein: CSVRGGGYTF; CDR3 DNA: TGCAGCGTTAGGGGTGGTGGCTACACCTTC